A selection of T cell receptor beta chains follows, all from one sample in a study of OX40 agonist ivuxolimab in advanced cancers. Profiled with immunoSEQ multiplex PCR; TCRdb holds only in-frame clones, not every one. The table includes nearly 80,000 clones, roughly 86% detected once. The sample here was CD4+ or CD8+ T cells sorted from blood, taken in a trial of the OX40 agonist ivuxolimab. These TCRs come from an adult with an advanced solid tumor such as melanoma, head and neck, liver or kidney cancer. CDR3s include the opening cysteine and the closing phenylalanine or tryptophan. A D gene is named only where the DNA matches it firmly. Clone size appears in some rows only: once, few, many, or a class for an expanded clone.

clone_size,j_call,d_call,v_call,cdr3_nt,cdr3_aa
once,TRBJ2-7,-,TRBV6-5,TGTGCCAGCAGTTACCGTTCACTAGTCTTCGGGGGCGAGCAGTACTTC,CASSYRSLVFGGEQYF
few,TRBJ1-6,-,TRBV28,TGTGCCAGCAGTACACAATGGGCCTGGGGTAATTCACCCCTCCACTTT,CASSTQWAWGNSPLHF
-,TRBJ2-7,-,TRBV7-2,TGTGCCAGCAGCTTAGGCGGACAGATCTCCTACGAGCAGTACTTC,CASSLGGQISYEQYF
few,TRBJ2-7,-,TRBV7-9,TGTGCCAGCAGCTTAGCAGGTGGTACTAGAGCCTACGAGCAGTACTTC,CASSLAGGTRAYEQYF
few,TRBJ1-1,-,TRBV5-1,TGCGCCAGCAGCTTGGGTGCGGGGAACACTGAAGCTTTCTTT,CASSLGAGNTEAFF
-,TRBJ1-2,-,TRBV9,TGTGCCAGCAGCTCCCGACCGGACCAGAGGTCTGGCTACACCTTC,CASSSRPDQRSGYTF
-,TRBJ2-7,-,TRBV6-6,TGTGCCAGCAGCCAACGGTCGGCAGGGGTCGCCGAGCAGTACTTC,CASSQRSAGVAEQYF
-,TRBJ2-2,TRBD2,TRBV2,TGTGCCAGCAGTGTGCAGCGGGGCTTTAACACCGGGGAGCTGTTTTTT,CASSVQRGFNTGELFF
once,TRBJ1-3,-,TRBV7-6,TGTGCCAGCAGCTTATTGCGCTCTGGAAACACCATATATTTT,CASSLLRSGNTIYF
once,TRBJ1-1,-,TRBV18,TGTGCCAGCTCACCTCTCACAGCGCCTGAAGCTTTCTTT,CASSPLTAPEAFF
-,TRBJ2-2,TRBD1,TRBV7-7,TGTGCCAGCAGCTTAGGGACAGGGGACACCGGGGAGCTGTTTTTT,CASSLGTGDTGELFF
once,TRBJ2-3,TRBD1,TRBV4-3,TGCGCCAGCAGCCCTCTGGACAGGGATACAGATACGCAGTATTTT,CASSPLDRDTDTQYF
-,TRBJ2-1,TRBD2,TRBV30,TGTGCCTGGACGCAAGCTAGCGGGAGAATGAATGAGCAGTTCTTC,CAWTQASGRMNEQFF
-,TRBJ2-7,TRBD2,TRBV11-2,TGTGCCAGCAGCCCCGGGGGGTGGGAGCAGTACTTC,CASSPGGWEQYF
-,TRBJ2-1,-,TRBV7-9,TGTGCCAGCATGAGCGGGCCCTTCGGCGCCAATGAGCAGTTCTTC,CASMSGPFGANEQFF
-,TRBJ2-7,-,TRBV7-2,TGTGCCAGCAGCTTAGCGGACCGGACCTACGAGCAGTACTTC,CASSLADRTYEQYF
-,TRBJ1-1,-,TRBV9,TGTGCCAGCAGCAAACAGGCTAGGACTGAAGCTTTCTTT,CASSKQARTEAFF
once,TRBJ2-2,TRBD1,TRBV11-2,TGTGCCAGCAGCTTAGTAGGAAGGACAGGGGGCACCGGGGAGCTGTTTTTT,CASSLVGRTGGTGELFF
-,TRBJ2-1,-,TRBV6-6,TGTGCCAGCAGTTACGGGCTAGCCAACTACAATGAGCAGTTCTTC,CASSYGLANYNEQFF
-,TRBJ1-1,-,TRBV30,TGTGCCTGGAGTTCTGGGCGGACCGAAGCTTTCTTT,CAWSSGRTEAFF
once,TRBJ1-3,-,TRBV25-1,TGTGCCAGCAGTGATAGCGGAGGGGCTGGAAACACCATATATTTT,CASSDSGGAGNTIYF
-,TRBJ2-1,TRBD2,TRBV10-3,TGTGCCATCAGTATGCCTAGCGGGAGATCGAGTCCTGGCTCCTACAATGAGCAGTTCTTC,CAISMPSGRSSPGSYNEQFF
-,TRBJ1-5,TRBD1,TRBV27,TGTGCCAGCAGTTTATCGGGACAGAGCAATCAGCCCCAGCATTTT,CASSLSGQSNQPQHF
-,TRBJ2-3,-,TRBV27,TGTGCCAGCAGTCCACTGATGGGGACTTACCGTGGAGATACGCAGTATTTT,CASSPLMGTYRGDTQYF
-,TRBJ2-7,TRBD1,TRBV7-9,TGTGCCAGCAGTTGGACAGGGGGTTTTTACGAGCAGTACTTC,CASSWTGGFYEQYF
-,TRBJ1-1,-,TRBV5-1,TGCGCCAGCAGCTTGGCCTTAGCCGGGGAGGCCGGCACTGAAGCTTTCTTT,CASSLALAGEAGTEAFF
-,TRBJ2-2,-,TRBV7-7,TGTGCCAGCAGCTTAGCGGTCGGGGGAACCGGGGAGCTGTTTTTT,CASSLAVGGTGELFF
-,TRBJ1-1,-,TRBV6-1,TGTGCCAGCGGGGCAGGGAGACCTTCGAACACTGAAGCTTTCTTT,CASGAGRPSNTEAFF
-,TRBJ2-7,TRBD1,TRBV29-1,TGCAGCGTTGGGGGACAGTCCTACGAGCAGTACTTC,CSVGGQSYEQYF
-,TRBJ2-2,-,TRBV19,TGTGCCAGTAGTTTGCCCACGACTAGAAGAGAGCTGTTTTTT,CASSLPTTRRELFF
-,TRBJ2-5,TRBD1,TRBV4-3,TGCGCCAGCAGCCAAACCCCGGGGACAGGGGGAGAGACCCAGTACTTC,CASSQTPGTGGETQYF
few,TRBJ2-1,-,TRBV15,TGTGCCACCAGCAGAGGCAGCCACAATGAGCAGTTCTTC,CATSRGSHNEQFF
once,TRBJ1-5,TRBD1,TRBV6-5,TGTGCCAGCAGTTACAGCCGACAGGGGGGTCAGCCCCAGCATTTT,CASSYSRQGGQPQHF
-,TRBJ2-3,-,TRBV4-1,TGCGCCAGCAGCCAAGGCTTAGTCGATGGCACAGATACGCAGTATTTT,CASSQGLVDGTDTQYF
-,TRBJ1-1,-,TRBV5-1,TGCGCCAGCAGCTTGGGAGGAGGGATGACTGAAGCTTTCTTT,CASSLGGGMTEAFF
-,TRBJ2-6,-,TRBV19,TGTGCCAGTAGTCCGGGGATGGGATGGGCTGGGGCCAACGTCCTGACTTTC,CASSPGMGWAGANVLTF
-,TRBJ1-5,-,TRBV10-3,TGTGCCATCAGTGGGCCGGACAGCTATCAGCCCCAGCATTTT,CAISGPDSYQPQHF
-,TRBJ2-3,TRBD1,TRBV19,TGTGCCAGTAAGGACAGGGGGCCAGATACGCAGTATTTT,CASKDRGPDTQYF
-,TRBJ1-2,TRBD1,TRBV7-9,TGTGCCAGCACCGCGACAGGGGGAAGCTACACCTTC,CASTATGGSYTF
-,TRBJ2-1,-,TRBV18,TGTGCCAGCTCACCCCCGAGCTCCTACAATGAGCAGTTCTTC,CASSPPSSYNEQFF
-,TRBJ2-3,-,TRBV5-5,TGTGCCAGCAGCTTGGGGGGGGGCACAGATACGCAGTATTTT,CASSLGGGTDTQYF
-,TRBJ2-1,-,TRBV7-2,TGTGCCAGCAGGGGGCAGGCGGCTAACCATGAGCAGTTCTTC,CASRGQAANHEQFF
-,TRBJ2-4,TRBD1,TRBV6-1,TGTGCCAGCAGTGACTGGGACAGGGAAGACATTCAGTACTTC,CASSDWDREDIQYF
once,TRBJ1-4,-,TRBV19,TGTGCCAGTAGTAGCGTTTCGGGGTTAACTAATGAAAAACTGTTTTTT,CASSSVSGLTNEKLFF
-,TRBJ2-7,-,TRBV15,TGTGCCACCAGCAGTGGACAGAGAGTTGTTTGGGAGCAGTACTTC,CATSSGQRVVWEQYF
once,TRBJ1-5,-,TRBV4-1,TGCGCCAGCAGCCAGGAAAGATGGCAGCCCCAGCATTTT,CASSQERWQPQHF
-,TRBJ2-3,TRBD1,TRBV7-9,TGTGCCAGCAGCCAAAGGGACAGTAGCACAGATACGCAGTATTTT,CASSQRDSSTDTQYF
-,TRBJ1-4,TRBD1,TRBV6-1,TGTGCCAGCAGTCCGGGACAGGGTAATGAAAAACTGTTTTTT,CASSPGQGNEKLFF
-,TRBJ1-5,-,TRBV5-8,TGTGCCAGCAGCTTGGGAGGGGATCAGCCCCAGCATTTT,CASSLGGDQPQHF
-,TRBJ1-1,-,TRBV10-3,TGTGCCATCAGCAAACCAGGGACTGAAGCTTTCTTT,CAISKPGTEAFF
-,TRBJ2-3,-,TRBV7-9,TGTGCCAGCAGCTTAGACTCCTCGGGAGATACGCAGTATTTT,CASSLDSSGDTQYF